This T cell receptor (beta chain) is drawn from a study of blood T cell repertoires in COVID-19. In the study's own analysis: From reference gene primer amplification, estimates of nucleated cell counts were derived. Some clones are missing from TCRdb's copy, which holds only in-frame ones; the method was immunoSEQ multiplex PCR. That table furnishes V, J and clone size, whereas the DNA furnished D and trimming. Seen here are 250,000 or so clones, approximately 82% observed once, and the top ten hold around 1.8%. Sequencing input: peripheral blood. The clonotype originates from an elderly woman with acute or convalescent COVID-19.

The CDR3 sequence is CASSLTSGRIDTQYF. Here the CDR3 DNA reads TGTGCCAGCAGCTTAACTAGCGGGAGAATAGATACGCAGTATTTT. This chain links TRBV7-3 with TRBJ2-3; 9 positions agree with TRBD2. This CDR3 comprises 15 residues. Germline V gene sequence: CDR1 SGHTA, CDR2 FQGTGA. Trimming at V came to 0 bases and at J to 5 bases, leaving 3 bases not matched to a gene.